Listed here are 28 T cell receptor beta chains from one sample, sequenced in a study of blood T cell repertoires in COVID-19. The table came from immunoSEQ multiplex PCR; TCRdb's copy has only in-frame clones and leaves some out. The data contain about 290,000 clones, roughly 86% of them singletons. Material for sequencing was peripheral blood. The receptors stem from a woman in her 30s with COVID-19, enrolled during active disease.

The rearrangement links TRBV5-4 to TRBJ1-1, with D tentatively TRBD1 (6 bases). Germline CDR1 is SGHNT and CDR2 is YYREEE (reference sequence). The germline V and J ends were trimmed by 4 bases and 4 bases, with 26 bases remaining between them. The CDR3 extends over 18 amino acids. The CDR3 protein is CASSLSNPTGQPFTEAFF. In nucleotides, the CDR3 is TGTGCCAGCAGCCTGAGTAACCCCACAGGACAGCCTTTCACTGAAGCTTTCTTT.

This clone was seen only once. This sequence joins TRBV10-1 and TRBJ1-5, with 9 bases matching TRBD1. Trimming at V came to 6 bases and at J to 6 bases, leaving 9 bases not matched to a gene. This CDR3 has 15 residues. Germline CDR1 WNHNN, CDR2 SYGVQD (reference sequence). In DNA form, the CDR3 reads TGCGCCAGCAGAATACAGGGGGCTTACTGTCAGCCCCAGCATTTT. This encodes CASRIQGAYCQPQHF.

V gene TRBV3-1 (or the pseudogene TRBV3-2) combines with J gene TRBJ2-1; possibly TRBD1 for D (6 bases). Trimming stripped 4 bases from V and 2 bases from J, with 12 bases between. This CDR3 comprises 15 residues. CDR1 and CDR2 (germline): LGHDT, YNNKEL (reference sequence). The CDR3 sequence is CASSPDPGAYNEQFF. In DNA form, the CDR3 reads TGTGCCAGCAGCCCAGACCCAGGGGCCTACAATGAGCAGTTCTTC.

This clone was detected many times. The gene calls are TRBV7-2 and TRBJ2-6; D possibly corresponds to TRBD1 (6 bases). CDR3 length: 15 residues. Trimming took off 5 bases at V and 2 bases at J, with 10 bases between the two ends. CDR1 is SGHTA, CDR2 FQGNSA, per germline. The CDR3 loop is CASSRPGAGANVLTF. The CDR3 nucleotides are TGTGCCAGCAGCAGACCAGGGGCTGGGGCCAACGTCCTGACTTTC.

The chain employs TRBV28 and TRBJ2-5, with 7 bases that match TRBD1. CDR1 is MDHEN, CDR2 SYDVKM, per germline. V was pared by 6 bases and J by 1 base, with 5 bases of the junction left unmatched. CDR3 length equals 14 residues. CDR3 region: CASRKGQVQETQYF. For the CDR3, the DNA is TGTGCCAGCAGAAAAGGACAGGTCCAAGAGACCCAGTACTTC.

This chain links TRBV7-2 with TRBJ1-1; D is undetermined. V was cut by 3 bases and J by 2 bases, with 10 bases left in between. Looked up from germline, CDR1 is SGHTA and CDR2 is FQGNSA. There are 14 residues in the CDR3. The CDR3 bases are TGTGCCAGCAGCTTCAGTTGCAGAAACACTGAAGCTTTCTTT. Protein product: CASSFSCRNTEAFF.

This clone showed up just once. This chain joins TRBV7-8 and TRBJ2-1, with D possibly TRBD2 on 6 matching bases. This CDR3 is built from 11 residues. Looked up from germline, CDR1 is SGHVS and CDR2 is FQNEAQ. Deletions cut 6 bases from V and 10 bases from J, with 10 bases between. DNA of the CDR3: TGTGCCAGCAGGGGAGGTGGCGAGCAGTTCTTC. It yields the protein CASRGGGEQFF.

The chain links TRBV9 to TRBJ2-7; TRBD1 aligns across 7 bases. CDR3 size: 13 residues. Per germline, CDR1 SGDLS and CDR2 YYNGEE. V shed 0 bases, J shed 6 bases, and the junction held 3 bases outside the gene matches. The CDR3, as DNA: TGTGCCAGCAGCGTAGCCCCAGGGGGCGAGCAGTACTTC. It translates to CASSVAPGGEQYF.

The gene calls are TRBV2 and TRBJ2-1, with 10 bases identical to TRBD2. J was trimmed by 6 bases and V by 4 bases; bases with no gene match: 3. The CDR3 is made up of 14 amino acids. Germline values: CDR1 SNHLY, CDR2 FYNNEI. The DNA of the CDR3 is TGTGCCAGCAGTGTAGCGGGGGGAGCCAATGAGCAGTTCTTC. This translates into CASSVAGGANEQFF.

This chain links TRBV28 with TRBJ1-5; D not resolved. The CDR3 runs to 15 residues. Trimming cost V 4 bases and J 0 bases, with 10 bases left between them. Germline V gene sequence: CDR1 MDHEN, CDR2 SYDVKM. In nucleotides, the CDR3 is TGTGCCAGCAGTTCCCGGGTGTATAGCAATCAGCCCCAGCATTTT. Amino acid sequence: CASSSRVYSNQPQHF.

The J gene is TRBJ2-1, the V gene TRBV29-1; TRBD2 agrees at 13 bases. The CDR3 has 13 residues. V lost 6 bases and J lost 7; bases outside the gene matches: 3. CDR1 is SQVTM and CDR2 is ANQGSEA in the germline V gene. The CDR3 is CSVAGLAGNEQFF. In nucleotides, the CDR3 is TGCAGCGTGGCGGGACTAGCGGGGAATGAGCAGTTCTTC.

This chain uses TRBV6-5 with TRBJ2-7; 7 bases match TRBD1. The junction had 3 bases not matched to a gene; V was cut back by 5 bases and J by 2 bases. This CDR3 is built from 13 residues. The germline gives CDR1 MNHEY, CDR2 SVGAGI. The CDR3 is CASSRTGPYEQYF. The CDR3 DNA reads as TGTGCCAGCAGTAGGACAGGTCCCTACGAGCAGTACTTC.

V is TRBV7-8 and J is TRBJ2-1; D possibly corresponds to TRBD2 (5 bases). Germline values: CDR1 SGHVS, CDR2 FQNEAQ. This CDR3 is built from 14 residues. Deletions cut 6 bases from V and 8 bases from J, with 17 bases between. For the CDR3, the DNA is TGTGCCAGCAGTTTACTAGATTTTAGAGATGAGCAGTTCTTC. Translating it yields CASSLLDFRDEQFF.

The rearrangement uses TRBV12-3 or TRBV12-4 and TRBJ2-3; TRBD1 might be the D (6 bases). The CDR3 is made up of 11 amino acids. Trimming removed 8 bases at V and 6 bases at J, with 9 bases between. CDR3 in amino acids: CASGQGDTQYF. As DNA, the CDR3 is TGTGCCAGCGGCCAGGGGGATACGCAGTATTTT.

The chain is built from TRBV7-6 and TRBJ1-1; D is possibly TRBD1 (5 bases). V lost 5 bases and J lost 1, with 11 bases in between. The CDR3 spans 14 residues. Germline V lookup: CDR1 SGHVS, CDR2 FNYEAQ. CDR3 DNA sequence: TGTGCCAGCAGCCCCCTCGGGGGGAACACTGAAGCTTTCTTT. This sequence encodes CASSPLGGNTEAFF.

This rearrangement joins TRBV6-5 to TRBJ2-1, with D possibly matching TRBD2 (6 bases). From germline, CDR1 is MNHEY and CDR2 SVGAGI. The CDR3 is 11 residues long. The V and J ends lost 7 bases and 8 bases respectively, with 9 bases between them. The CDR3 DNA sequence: TGTGCCAGCACCGGGGGAGATGAGCAGTTCTTC. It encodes CASTGGDEQFF.

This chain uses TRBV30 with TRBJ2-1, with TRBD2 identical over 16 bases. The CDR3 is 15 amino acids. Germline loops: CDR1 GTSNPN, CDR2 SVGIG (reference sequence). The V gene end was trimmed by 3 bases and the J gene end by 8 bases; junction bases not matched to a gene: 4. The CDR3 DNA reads TGTGCCTGGAGGGGACTAGCGGGGGGGCCCTATGAGCAGTTCTTC. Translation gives CAWRGLAGGPYEQFF.

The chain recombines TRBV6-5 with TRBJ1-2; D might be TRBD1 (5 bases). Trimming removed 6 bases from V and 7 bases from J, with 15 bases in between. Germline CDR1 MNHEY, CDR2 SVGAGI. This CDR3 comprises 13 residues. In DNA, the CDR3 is TGTGCCAGCAGGCTACCCGGAAGGGGTGGCTACACCTTC. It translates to CASRLPGRGGYTF.

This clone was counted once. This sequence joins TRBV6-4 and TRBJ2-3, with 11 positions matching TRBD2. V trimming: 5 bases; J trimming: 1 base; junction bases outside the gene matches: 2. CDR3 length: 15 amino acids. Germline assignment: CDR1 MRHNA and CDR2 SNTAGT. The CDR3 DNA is TGTGCCAGCAGTATGGGACTAGCGGGCACAGATACGCAGTATTTT. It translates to CASSMGLAGTDTQYF.

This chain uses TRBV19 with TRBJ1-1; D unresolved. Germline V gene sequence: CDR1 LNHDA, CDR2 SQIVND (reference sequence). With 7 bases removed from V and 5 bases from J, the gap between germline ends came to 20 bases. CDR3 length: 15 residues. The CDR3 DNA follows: TGTGCCAGTACGAGGGAGGCGTGGGAATGGACTGAAGCTTTCTTT. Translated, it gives CASTREAWEWTEAFF. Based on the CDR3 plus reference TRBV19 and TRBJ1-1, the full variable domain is DGGITQSPKYLFRKEGQNVTLSCEQNLNHDAMYWYRQDPGQGLRLIYYSQIVNDFQKGDIAEGYSVSREKKESFPLTVTSAQKNPTAFYLCASTREAWEWTEAFFGQGTRLTVV.

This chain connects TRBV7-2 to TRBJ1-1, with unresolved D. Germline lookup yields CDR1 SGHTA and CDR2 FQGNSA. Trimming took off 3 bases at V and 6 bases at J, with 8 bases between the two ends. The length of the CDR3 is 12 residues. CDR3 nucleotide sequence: TGTGCCAGCAGCTTCAGTACAGCTGAAGCTTTCTTT. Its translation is CASSFSTAEAFF.

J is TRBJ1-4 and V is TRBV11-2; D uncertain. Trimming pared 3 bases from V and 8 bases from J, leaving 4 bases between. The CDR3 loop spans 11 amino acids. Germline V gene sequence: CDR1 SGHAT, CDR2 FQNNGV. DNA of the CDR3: TGTGCCAGCAGCTTGCGGGAAAAACTGTTTTTT. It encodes CASSLREKLFF.

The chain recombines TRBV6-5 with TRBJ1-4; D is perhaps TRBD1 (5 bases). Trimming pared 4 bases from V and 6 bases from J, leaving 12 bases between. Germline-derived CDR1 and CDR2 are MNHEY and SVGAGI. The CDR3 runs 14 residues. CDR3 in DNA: TGTGCCAGCAGTTCTCAATGGGGGGATGAAAAACTGTTTTTT. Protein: CASSSQWGDEKLFF.

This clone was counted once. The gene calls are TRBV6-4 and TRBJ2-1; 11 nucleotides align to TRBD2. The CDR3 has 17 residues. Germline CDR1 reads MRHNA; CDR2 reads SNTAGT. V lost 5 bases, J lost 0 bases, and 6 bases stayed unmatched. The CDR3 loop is CASSRRGLAVSYNEQFF. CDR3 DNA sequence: TGTGCCAGCAGTCGGAGGGGACTAGCGGTCTCCTACAATGAGCAGTTCTTC.

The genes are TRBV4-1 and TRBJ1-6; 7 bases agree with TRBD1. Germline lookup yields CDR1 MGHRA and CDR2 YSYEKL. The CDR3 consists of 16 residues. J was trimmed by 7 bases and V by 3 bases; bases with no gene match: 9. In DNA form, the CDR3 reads TGCGCCAGCAGCCAGAACCCGGGACAGAAAAATTCACCCCTCCACTTT. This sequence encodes CASSQNPGQKNSPLHF.

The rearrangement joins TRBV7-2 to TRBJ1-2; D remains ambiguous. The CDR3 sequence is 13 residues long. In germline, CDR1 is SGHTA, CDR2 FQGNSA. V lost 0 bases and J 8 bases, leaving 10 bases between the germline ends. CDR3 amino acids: CASSLASNSGYTF. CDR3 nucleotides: TGTGCCAGCAGCTTAGCGTCGAACTCGGGCTACACCTTC.

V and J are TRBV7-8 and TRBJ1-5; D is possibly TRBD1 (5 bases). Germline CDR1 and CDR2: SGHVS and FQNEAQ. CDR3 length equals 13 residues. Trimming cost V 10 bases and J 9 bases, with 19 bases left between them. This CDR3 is CATSGEGRGPQHF. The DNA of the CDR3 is TGTGCCACCTCCGGGGAGGGAAGGGGGCCCCAGCATTTT.

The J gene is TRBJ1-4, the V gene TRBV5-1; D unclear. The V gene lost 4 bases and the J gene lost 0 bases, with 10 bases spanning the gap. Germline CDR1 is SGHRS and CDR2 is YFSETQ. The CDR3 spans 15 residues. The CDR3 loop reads CASSLQVATNEKLFF. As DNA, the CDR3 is TGCGCCAGCAGCCTGCAGGTAGCAACTAATGAAAAACTGTTTTTT.